Following are 2 T cell receptor beta chains from one sample sequenced in a study of T cells in Graves' hyperthyroidism and ophthalmopathy. RNA transcripts gave rise to amplified TCR beta CDR3 regions. First-round RT-PCR of the TCR CDR3 relied on the HTBI primer set. MiXCR was run by TCRdb on the multiplex PCR reads, yielding one entry per CDR3 protein. This table holds around 570,000 distinct CDR3 sequences, around 20% found once. Material for sequencing was blood. The receptors shown here come from a man aged 35-49 years with Graves' ophthalmopathy.

This clonotype was seen a handful of times. The CDR3 loop is CASRRDLAKNIQYF. In DNA form, the CDR3 reads TGTGCCAGCAGGAGGGACCTAGCCAAAAACATTCAGTACTTC. The V and J genes are TRBV6-1 and TRBJ2-4, with D tentatively TRBD1 or TRBD2 (5 bases each). Germline-derived CDR1 and CDR2 are MNHNS and SASEGT. V gave up 6 bases and J gave up 0 bases, with 9 bases separating them. The CDR3 has 14 residues.

The V and J genes are TRBV20-1 and TRBJ2-1; 7 nucleotides match TRBD1. The length of the CDR3 is 15 residues. V trimming: 0 bases; J trimming: 5 bases; junction bases outside the gene matches: 7. The germline gives CDR1 DFQATT, CDR2 SNEGSKA (reference sequence). This CDR3 is CSARDQRGPNNEQFF. The CDR3 nucleotides read TGCAGTGCTAGAGACCAGAGGGGGCCCAACAATGAGCAGTTCTTC.